This entry is about one T cell receptor (beta chain). Universal primer sites and UMIs were introduced during 5'RACE template-switching synthesis of TCR cDNA. TCRdb recomputed calls from the 5' RACE reads with MiXCR, one row per CDR3 protein. The sample gives 80,000 to 100,000 distinct CDR3 sequences, around 5.5% of which show up once; 35% to 50% is in the top ten. The data stem from a study of T cells after yellow fever vaccination. The overall study: Fractions with few cells were prepared using SMART-Seq v4 Ultra Low Input.

The J segment lost 0 bases and the V segment lost 8 bases, leaving 8 bases of the junction unmatched. The CDR3 is 15 residues long. From germline, CDR1 is MGHRA and CDR2 YSYEKL. This rearrangement joins TRBV4-1 to TRBJ1-2; 8 bases are shared with TRBD1. The specimen was CD8+ T cells sorted from PBMCs, collected 10 days after the yellow fever booster vaccination. The clonotype originates from a man aged 18 to 35 who received the YFV17D yellow fever vaccine. Written as DNA, the CDR3 is TGCGCCAGCCGTCCGGGACAGGCCACTAACTATGGCTACACCTTC. Protein sequence: CASRPGQATNYGYTF.